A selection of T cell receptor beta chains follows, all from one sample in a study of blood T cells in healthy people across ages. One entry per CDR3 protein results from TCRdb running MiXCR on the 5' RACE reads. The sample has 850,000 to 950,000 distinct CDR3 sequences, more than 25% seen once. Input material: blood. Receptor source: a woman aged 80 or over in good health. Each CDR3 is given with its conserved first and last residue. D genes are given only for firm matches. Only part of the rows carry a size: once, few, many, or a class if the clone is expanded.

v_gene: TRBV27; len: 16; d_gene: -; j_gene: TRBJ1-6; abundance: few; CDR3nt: TGTGCCAGCAGTTCCACCAGGGTCCCTTATAATTCACCCCTCCACTTT; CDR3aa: CASSSTRVPYNSPLHF
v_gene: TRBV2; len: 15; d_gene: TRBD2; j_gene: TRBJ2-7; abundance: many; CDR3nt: TGTGCCAGCAGAAGAGGGACTAGCGGCACTTACGAGCAGTACTTC; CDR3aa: CASRRGTSGTYEQYF
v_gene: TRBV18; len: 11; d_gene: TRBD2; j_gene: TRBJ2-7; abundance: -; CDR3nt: TGTGCCAGCGGACTAGCGAACGAGCAGTACTTC; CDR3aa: CASGLANEQYF
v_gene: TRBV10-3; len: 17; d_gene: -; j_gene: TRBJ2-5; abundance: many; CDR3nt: TGTGCCATCAGTCCCTCCAAAGGGGGGGCGTTCCAAGAGACCCAGTACTTC; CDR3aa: CAISPSKGGAFQETQYF
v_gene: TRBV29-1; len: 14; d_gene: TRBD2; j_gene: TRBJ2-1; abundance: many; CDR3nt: TGCAGCGTTGACGGGGGGAGCTCCTACAATGAGCAGTTCTTC; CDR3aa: CSVDGGSSYNEQFF
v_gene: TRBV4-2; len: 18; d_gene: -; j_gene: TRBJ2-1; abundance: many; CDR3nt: TGTGCCAGCAGCCAAGAAACGTCGAGGGGGGATGGCTACAATGAGCAGTTCTTC; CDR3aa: CASSQETSRGDGYNEQFF
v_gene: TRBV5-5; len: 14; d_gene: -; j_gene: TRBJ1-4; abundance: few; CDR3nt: TGTGCCAGCTCACTGGGGGGAAATAATGAAAAACTGTTTTTT; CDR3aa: CASSLGGNNEKLFF
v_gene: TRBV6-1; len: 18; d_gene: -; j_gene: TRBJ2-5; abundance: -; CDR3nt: TGTGCCGGCAGAGACCCTACTAGGGGGAGGGTGTTCGGAGAGACCCAGTACTTC; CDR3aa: CAGRDPTRGRVFGETQYF
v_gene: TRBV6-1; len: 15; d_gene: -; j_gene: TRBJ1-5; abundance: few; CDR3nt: TGTGCCAGCAGTGAAGGGGTGAGGGTGGGGCAGCCCCAGCATTTT; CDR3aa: CASSEGVRVGQPQHF
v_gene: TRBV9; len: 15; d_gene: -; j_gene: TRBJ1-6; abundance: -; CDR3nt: TGTGCCAGCAGCGCCTCAAGCTCCTATAATCCACCCCTCCACTTT; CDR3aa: CASSASSSYNPPLHF
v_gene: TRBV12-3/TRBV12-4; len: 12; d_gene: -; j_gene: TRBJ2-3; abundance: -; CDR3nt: TGTGCCAGTAGAGGGAGCACAGATATGCAATATTTT; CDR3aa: CASRGSTDMQYF
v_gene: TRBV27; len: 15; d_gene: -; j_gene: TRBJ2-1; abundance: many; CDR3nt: TGTGCCAGCAGTTTACAGGTTAGCTCCTACAATGAGCAGTTCTTC; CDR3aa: CASSLQVSSYNEQFF
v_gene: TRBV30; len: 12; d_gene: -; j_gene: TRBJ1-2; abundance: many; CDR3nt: TGTGCCAGATTTCCCGTAGGGGACGGCTACACCTTC; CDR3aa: CARFPVGDGYTF
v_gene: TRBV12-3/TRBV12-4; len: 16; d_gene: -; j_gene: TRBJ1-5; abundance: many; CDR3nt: TGTGCCAGCAGCCCTGGGTCCTACGGGGGCAATCAGCCCCAGCATTTT; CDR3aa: CASSPGSYGGNQPQHF
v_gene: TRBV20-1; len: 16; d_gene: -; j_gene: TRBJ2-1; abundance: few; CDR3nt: TGCAGTGCTATGGGAACGGCAGCTAAACGTGGTCATGAGCAGTTCTTC; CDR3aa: CSAMGTAAKRGHEQFF
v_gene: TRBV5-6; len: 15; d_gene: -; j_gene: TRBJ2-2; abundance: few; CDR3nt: TGTGCCAGCAGCCTATACCGGTCGGATACCGGGGAGCTGTTTTTT; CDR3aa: CASSLYRSDTGELFF
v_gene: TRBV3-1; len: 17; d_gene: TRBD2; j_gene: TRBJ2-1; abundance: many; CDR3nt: TGTGCCAGCAGCCAAGATCGGGTAGCGGGGAAGAACAATGAGCAGTTCTTC; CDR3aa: CASSQDRVAGKNNEQFF
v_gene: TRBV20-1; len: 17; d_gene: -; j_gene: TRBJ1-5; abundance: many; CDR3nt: TGCAGTGCTACCTCACAGGGCTCCCCTATGAGCAATCAGCCCCAGCATTTT; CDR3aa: CSATSQGSPMSNQPQHF
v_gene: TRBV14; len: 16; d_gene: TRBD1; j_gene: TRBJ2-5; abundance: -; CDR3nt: TGTGCCAGCAGCCCCCAGGGACAGTTGCCATCTAATGAGCAGTACTTC; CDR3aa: CASSPQGQLPSNEQYF
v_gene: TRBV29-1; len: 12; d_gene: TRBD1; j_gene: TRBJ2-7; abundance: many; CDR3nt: TGCAGCGTGACAGGGGGAAGGTACGAGCAGTACTTC; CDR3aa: CSVTGGRYEQYF
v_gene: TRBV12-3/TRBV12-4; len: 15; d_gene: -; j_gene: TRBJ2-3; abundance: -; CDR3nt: TGTGCCAGCAGTTTAGGGCTAACTAGCACAGATGTGCAGTATTTT; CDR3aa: CASSLGLTSTDVQYF
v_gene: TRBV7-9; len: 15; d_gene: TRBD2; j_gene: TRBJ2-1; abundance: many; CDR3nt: TGTGCCAGCAGCCGGACTAGCGGGGGGAGGAATGAGCAGTTCTTC; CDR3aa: CASSRTSGGRNEQFF
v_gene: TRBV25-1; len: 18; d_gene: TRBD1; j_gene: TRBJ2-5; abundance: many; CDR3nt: TGTGCCAGCAGTGCCCGGGACAGGGGGCGTCCAAACCAAGAGACCCAGTACTTC; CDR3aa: CASSARDRGRPNQETQYF
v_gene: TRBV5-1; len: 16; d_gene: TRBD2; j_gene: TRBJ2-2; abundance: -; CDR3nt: TGCGCCAGCAGAATAAGCGGGGGTGCTTACACCGGGGAGCTGTTTTTT; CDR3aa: CASRISGGAYTGELFF
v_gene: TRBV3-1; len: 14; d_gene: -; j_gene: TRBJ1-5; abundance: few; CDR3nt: TGTGCCAGCAGCCAAGAAATAGGACGTCAGCCCCAGCATTTT; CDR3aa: CASSQEIGRQPQHF
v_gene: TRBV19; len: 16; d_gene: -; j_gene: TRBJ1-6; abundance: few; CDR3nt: TGTGCCAGTAGTATAAGCCCGACGGGAATTAATTCACCCCTCCACTTT; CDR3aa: CASSISPTGINSPLHF
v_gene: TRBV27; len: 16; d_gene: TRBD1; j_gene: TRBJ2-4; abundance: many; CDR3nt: TGTGCCAGCAGCTCCCGGGGGACAGGGGGCAAAAACATTCAGTACTTC; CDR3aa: CASSSRGTGGKNIQYF
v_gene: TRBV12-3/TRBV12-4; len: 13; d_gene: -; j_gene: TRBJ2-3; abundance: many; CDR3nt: TGTGCCAGCAGCTCCCGGGCCAAGGATACGCAGTATTTT; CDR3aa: CASSSRAKDTQYF
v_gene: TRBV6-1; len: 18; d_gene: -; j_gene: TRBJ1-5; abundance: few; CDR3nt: TGTGCCAGCAGTGAAAATACATCAACAGGGCTGCGCAATCAGCCCCAGCATTTT; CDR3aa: CASSENTSTGLRNQPQHF
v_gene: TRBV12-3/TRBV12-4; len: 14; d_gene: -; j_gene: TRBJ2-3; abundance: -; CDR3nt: TGTGCCAGCAGTTTTGGGGGGGCCACAGATGTGCAGTATTTT; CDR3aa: CASSFGGATDVQYF
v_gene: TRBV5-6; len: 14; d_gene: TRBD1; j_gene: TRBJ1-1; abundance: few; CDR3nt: TGTGCCAGCAGGACAAAGGGGGCGAACACTGAAGCTTTCTTT; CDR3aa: CASRTKGANTEAFF
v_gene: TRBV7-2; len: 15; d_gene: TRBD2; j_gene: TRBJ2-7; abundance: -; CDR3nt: TGTGCCAGCAGCTTTTACGGACTAGCGCGTGACGAGCAGTACTTC; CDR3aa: CASSFYGLARDEQYF
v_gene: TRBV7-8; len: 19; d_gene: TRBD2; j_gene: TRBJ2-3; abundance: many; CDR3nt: TGTGCCAGCAGCCCCAGGACTAGCGGGGGGACCTTGATCCCAGATACGCAGTATTTT; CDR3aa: CASSPRTSGGTLIPDTQYF
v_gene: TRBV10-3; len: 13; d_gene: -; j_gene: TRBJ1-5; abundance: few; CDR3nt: TGTGCCATCAGCGCTATGGGCGTAGAGCCCCAGCATTTT; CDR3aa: CAISAMGVEPQHF
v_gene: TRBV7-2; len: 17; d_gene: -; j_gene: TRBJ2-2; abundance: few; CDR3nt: TGTGCCAGCAGCTTAGCGAGTAGGACCTCGGGGACCGGGGAGCTGTTTTTT; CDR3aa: CASSLASRTSGTGELFF
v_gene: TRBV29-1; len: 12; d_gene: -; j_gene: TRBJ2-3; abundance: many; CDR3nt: TGCAGCGTTGAAGGACTGGGAGATACGCAGTATTTT; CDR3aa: CSVEGLGDTQYF
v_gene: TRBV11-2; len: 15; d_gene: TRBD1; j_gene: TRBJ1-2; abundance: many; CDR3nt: TGTGCCAGCAGCCAATACAGGGGTCAGAACTATGGCTACACCTTC; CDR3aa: CASSQYRGQNYGYTF
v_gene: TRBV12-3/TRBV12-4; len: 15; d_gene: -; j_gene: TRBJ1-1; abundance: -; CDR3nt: TGTGCCAGCAGTTTAGCGGGGGGGGCGAACACTGAAGCTTTCTTT; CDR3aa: CASSLAGGANTEAFF
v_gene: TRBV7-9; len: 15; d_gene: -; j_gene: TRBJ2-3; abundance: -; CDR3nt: TGTGCCAGCAGCTTAGGGGGACGGACCACAGATACGCAGTATTTT; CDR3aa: CASSLGGRTTDTQYF
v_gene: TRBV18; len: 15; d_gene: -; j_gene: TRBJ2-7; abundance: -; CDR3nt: TGTGCCAGCTCAAGGAACACCGTCGAAGCAGGCGAGCAGTACTTC; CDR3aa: CASSRNTVEAGEQYF
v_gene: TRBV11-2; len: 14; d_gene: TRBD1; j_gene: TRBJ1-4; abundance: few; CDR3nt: TGTGCCAGCAGCCTAAGCCGCAGGGGGTTGAAACTGTTTTTT; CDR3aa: CASSLSRRGLKLFF
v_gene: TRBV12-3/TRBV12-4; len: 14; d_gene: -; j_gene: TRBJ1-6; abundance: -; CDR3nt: TGTGCCAGCAGTCCTCGACGGGAGAATTCACCCCTCCACTTT; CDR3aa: CASSPRRENSPLHF
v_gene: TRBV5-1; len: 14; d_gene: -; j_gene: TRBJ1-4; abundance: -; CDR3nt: TGCGCCAGCAGCTTGGGGGGGGCGCATGAAAAACTGTTTTTT; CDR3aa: CASSLGGAHEKLFF
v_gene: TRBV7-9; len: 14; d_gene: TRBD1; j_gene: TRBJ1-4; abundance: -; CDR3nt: TGTGCCAGCAGCGACACAGGGGCTAATGAAAAACTGTTTTTT; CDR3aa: CASSDTGANEKLFF
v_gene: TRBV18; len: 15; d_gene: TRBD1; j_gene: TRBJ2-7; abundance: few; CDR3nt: TGTGCCAGCTCACCAATTAGGACAGGGATCTACGAGCAGTACTTC; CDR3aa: CASSPIRTGIYEQYF
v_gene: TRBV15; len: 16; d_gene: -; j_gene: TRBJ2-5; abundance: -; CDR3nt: TGTGCCACCAACAGAGTCACCGTGGTGAACCAAGAGGCCCAGTACTTC; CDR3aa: CATNRVTVVNQEAQYF
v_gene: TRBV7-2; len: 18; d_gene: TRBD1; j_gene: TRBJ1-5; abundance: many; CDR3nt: TGTGCCAGCAGCTCCGGGACAGGGGATACTTATAGCAATCAGCCCCAGCATTTT; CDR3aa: CASSSGTGDTYSNQPQHF
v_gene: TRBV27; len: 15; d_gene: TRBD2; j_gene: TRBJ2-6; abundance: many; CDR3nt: TGTGCCAGCAGCGGCGGGGGGGCCGACAACAACGTCCTGACTTTC; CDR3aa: CASSGGGADNNVLTF
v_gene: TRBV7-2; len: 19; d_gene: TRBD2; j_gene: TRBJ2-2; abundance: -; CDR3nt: TGTGCCAGCAGCTTCCCCGGGACTAGCGGGGGGTTGAACACCGGGGAGCTGTTTTTT; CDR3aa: CASSFPGTSGGLNTGELFF
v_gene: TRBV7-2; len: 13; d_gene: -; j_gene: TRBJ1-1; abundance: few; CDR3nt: TGTGCCAGCAGCTTAGACAGAGAATCTGAAGCTTTCTTT; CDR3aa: CASSLDRESEAFF
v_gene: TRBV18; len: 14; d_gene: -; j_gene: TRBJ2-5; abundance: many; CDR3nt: TGTGCCAGCTCACCACTGGGACGTCAAGAGACCCAGTACTTC; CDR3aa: CASSPLGRQETQYF
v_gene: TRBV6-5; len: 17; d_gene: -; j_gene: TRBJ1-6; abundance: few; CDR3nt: TGTGCCAGCAGTTACGAGCTCAGCAGCACCAATAATTCACCCCTCCACTTT; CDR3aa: CASSYELSSTNNSPLHF
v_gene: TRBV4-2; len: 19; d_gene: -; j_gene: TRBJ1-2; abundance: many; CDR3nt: TGTGCCAGCAGCGGAGGATCGGACAGTCGTTCCCCAGGGTACTATGGCTACACCTTC; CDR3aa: CASSGGSDSRSPGYYGYTF
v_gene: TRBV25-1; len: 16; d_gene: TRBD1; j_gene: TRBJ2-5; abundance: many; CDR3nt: TGTGCCAGCAGTGAGTCAGGGACAGGGCCCAAAGAGACCCAGTACTTC; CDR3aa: CASSESGTGPKETQYF
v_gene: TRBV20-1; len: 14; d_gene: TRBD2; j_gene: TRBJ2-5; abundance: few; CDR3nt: TGCAGTGCTAGAGGGACTAGCGGGCCTGAGACCCAGTACTTC; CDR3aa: CSARGTSGPETQYF
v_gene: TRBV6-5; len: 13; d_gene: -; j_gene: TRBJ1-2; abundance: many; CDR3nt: TGTGCCAGCAGAACTACAGGGTCCTATGGCTACACCTTC; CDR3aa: CASRTTGSYGYTF
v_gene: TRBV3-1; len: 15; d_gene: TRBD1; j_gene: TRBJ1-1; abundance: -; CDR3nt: TGTGCCAGCAGCCAAGGGGACAGACTTAACACTGAAGCTTTCTTT; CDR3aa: CASSQGDRLNTEAFF
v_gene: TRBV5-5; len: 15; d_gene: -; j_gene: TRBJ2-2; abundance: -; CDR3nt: TGTGCCAGCAGCTTGGTGGTTTCGAACACCGGGGAGCTGTTTTTT; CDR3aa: CASSLVVSNTGELFF
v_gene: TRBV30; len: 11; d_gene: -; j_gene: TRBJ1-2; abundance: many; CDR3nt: TGTGCCTGGAGTATTACGGGCGGCTACACCTTC; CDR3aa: CAWSITGGYTF